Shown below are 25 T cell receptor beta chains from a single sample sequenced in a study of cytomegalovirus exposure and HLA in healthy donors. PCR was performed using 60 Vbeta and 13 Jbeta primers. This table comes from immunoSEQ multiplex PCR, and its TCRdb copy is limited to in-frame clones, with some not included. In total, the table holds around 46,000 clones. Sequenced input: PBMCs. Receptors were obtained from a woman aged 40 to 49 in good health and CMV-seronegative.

The CDR3 here is CASSLEPTGDSGYTF. The CDR3 bases are TGTGCCAGCAGCTTAGAACCGACAGGGGACAGTGGCTACACCTTC. The V call is TRBV11-2, the J call TRBJ1-2; TRBD1 matches at 8 bases. Germline CDR1 and CDR2: SGHAT and FQNNGV. The CDR3 extends over 15 amino acids. Losses at the gene ends were 0 bases for V and 7 bases for J; bases not matched to a gene: 7.

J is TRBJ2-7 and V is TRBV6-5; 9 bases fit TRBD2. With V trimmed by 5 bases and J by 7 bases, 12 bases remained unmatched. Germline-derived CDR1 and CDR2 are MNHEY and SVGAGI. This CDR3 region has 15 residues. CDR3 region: CASSGGVAGEGEQYF. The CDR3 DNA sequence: TGTGCCAGCAGTGGCGGCGTAGCGGGAGAAGGAGAGCAGTACTTC.

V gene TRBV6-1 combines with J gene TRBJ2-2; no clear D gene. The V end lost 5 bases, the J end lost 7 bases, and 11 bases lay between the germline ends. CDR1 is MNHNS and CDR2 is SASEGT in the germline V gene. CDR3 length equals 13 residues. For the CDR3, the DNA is TGTGCCAGCAGTAGCTCGTACTTCGGGGAGCTGTTTTTT. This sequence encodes CASSSSYFGELFF.

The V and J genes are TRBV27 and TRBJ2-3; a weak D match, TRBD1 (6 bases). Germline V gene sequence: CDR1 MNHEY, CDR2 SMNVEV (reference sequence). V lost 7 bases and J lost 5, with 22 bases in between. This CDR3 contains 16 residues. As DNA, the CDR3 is TGTGCCAGCATGATAATGGGACATAGCTCCCAAGATACGCAGTATTTT. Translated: CASMIMGHSSQDTQYF.

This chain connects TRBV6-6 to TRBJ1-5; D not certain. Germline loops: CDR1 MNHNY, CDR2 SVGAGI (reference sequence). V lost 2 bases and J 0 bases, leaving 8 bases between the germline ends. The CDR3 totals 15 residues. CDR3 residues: CASSYHASSNQPQHF. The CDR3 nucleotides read TGTGCCAGCAGTTACCACGCGTCTAGCAATCAGCCCCAGCATTTT.

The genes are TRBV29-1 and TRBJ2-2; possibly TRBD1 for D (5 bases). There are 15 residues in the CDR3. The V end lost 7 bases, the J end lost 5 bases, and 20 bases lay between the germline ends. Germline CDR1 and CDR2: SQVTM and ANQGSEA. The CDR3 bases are TGCAGCGCCGTAGGGCAGGGCGGAAAAACCGGGGAGCTGTTTTTT. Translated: CSAVGQGGKTGELFF.

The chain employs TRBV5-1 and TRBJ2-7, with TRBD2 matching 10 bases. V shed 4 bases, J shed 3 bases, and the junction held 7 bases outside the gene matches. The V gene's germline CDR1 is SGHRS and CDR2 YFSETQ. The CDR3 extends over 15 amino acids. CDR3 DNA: TGCGCCAGCAGCACCTCTAGCGGGAGTTTCTACGAGCAGTACTTC. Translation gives CASSTSSGSFYEQYF.

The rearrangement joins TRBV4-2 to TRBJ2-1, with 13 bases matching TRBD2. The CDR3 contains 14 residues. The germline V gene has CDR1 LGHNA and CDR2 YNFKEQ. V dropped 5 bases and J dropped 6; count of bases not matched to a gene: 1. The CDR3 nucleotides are TGTGCCAGCAGCGGGACTAGCGGGATCAATGAGCAGTTCTTC. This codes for CASSGTSGINEQFF.

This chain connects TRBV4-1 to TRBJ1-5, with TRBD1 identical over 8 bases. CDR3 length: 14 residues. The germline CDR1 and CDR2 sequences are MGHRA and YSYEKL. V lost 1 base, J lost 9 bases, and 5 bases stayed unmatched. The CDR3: CASSQGQGIGPQHF. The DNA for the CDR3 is TGCGCCAGCAGCCAAGGACAGGGGATAGGGCCCCAGCATTTT.

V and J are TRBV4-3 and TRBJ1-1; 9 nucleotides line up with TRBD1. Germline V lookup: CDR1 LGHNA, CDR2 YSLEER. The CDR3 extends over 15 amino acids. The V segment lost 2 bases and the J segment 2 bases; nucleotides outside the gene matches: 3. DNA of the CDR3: TGCGCCAGCAGCCAACAGGACAGGGGCAACACTGAAGCTTTCTTT. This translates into CASSQQDRGNTEAFF.

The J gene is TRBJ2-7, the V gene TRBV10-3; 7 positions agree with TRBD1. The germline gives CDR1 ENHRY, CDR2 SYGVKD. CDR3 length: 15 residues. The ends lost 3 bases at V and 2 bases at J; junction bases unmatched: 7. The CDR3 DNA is TGTGCCATCAGTGACCTGACAGGGTCCCCCTACGAGCAGTACTTC. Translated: CAISDLTGSPYEQYF.

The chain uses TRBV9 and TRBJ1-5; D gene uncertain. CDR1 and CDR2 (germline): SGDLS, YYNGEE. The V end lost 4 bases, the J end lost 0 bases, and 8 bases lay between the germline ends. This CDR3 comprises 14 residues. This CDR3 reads CASSPGDSNQPQHF. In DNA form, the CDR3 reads TGTGCCAGCAGCCCCGGGGATAGCAATCAGCCCCAGCATTTT. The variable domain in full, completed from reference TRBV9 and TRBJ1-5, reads DSGVTQTPKHLITATGQRVTLRCSPRSGDLSVYWYQQSLDQGLQFLIQYYNGEERAKGNILERFSAQQFPDLHSELNLSSLELGDSALYFCASSPGDSNQPQHFGDGTRLSIL.

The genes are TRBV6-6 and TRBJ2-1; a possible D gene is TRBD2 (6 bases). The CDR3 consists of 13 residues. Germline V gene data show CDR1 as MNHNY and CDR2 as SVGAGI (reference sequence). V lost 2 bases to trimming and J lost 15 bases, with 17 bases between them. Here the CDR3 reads CASSYVAVLGGFF. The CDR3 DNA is TGTGCCAGCAGTTACGTAGCCGTTCTGGGGGGGTTCTTC.

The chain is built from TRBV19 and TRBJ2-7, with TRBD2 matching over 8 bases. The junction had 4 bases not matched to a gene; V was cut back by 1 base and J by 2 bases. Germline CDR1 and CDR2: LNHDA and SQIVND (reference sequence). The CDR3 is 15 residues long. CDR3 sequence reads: CASSIVLAEAYEQYF. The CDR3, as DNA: TGTGCCAGTAGTATAGTACTAGCGGAAGCCTACGAGCAGTACTTC.

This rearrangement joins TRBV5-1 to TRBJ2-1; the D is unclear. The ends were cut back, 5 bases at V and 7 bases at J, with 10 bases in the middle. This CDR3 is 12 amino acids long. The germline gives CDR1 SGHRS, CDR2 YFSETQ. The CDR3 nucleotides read TGCGCCAGCAGAAGACTGGCTAATGAGCAGTTCTTC. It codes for CASRRLANEQFF.

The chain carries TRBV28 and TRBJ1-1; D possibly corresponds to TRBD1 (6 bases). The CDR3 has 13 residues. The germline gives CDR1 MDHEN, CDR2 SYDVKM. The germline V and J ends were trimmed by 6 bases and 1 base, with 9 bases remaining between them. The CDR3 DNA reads TGTGCCAGCAGCCGACAGGAGAACACTGAAGCTTTCTTT. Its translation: CASSRQENTEAFF. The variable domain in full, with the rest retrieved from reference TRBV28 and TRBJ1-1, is DVKVTQSSRYLVKRTGEKVFLECVQDMDHENMFWYRQDPGLGLRLIYFSYDVKMKEKGDIPEGYSVSREKKERFSLILESASTNQTSMYLCASSRQENTEAFFGQGTRLTVV.

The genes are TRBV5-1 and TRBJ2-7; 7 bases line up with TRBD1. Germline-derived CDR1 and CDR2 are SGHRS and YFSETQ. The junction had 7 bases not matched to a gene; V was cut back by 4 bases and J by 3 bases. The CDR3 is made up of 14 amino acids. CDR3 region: CASSLRQGVYEQYF. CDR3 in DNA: TGCGCCAGCAGCCTTCGACAGGGCGTCTACGAGCAGTACTTC.

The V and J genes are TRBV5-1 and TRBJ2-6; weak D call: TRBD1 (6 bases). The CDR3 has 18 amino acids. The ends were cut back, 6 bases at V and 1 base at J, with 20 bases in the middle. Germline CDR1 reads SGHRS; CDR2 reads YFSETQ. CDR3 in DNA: TGCGCCAGCAATACAGGACAGTGGGCCTCATCTGGGGCCAACGTCCTGACTTTC. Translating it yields CASNTGQWASSGANVLTF.

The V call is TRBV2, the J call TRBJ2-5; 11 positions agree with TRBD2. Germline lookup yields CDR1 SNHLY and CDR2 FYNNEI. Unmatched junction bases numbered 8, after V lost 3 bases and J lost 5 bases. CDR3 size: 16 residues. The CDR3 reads CASSDGLAGGRETQYF. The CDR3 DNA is TGTGCCAGCAGTGATGGGCTAGCGGGAGGTAGGGAGACCCAGTACTTC.

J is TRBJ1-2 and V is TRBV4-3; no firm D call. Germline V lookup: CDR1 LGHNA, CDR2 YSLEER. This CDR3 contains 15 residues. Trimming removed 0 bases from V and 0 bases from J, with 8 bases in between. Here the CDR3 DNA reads TGCGCCAGCAGCCAAGAGGTAGCAGCTAACTATGGCTACACCTTC. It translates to CASSQEVAANYGYTF.

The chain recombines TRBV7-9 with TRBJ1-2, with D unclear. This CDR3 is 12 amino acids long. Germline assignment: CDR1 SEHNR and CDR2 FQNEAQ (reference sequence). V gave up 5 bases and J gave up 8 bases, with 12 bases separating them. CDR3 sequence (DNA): TGTGCCAGCAGCAACTCGCTGAGGGGCTACACCTTC. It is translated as CASSNSLRGYTF. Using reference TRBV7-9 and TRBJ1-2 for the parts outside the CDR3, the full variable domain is DTGVSQNPRHKITKRGQNVTFRCDPISEHNRLYWYRQTLGQGPEFLTYFQNEAQLEKSRLLSDRFSAERPKGSFSTLEIQRTEQGDSAMYLCASSNSLRGYTFGSGTRLTVV.

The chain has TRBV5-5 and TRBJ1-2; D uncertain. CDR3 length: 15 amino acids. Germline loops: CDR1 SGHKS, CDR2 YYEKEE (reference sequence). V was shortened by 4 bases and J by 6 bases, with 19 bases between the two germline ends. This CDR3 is CASSATDGGVDGYTF. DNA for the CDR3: TGTGCCAGCAGCGCAACCGACGGCGGAGTCGATGGCTACACCTTC.

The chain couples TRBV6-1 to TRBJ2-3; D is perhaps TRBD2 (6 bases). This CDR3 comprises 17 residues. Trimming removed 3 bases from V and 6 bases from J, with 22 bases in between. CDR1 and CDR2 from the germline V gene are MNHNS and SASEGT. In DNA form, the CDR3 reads TGTGCCAGCAGTGATCCGCGAATTGCGGGATATGCGGATACGCAGTATTTT. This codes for CASSDPRIAGYADTQYF.

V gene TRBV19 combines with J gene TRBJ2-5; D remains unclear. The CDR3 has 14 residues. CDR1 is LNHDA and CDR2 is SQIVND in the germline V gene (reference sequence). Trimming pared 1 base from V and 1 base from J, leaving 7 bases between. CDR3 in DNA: TGTGCCAGTAGTATAGTGTCGGGCCAAGAGACCCAGTACTTC. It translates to CASSIVSGQETQYF.

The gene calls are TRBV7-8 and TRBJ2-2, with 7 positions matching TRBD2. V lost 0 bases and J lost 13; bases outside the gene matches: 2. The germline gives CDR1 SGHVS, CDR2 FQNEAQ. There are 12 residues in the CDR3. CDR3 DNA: TGTGCCAGCAGCTTAGCGGGGGGGAGGCTGTTTTTT. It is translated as CASSLAGGRLFF.